Following are 12 T cell receptor beta chains from one sample sequenced in a study of T cell responses to AZD1222 COVID-19 vaccine (dated by TCRdb to the early 2020s). The library was obtained by the immunoSEQ multiplex PCR assay. Drawn from immuneACCESS, this table holds only the in-frame rearrangements with V and J called that TCRdb kept. Clones are partly lost; checked studies trace under half to an unresolved V gene and leave the rest unexplained. This sample gives 110,000 to 150,000 clones in total; approximately 90% of them show up just once. The ten largest make up 1.6% of the sample. What this sample's time point label stands for: baseline before first vaccination. The sequenced sample was peripheral blood, obtained on day 0 of AZD1222 vaccination. These receptor sequences come from an adult in good health.

J is TRBJ2-1 and V is TRBV18; the match to TRBD1 covers 9 bases. Trimming cost V 2 bases and J 8 bases; bases outside gene matches: 4. Germline V CDR1 and CDR2: KGHSH, LQKENI. The CDR3 has 14 residues. The CDR3 loop is CASSPGTGNHEQFF. Here the CDR3 DNA reads TGTGCCAGCTCACCAGGGACAGGGAATCATGAGCAGTTCTTC.

The chain carries TRBV7-3 and TRBJ1-2, with D possibly matching TRBD1 (6 bases). The CDR3 has 13 amino acids. Trimming shortened V by 1 base and J by 8 bases, and 11 bases separated the two germline ends. Germline values: CDR1 SGHTA, CDR2 FQGTGA. The CDR3 is CASSLNSGVGYTF. DNA of the CDR3: TGTGCCAGCAGCTTAAATTCAGGGGTAGGCTACACCTTC.

A single count supports this clone. V and J are TRBV7-6 and TRBJ1-5; 10 bases map to TRBD1. This CDR3 is 15 amino acids long. V lost 6 bases, J lost 7 bases, and 9 bases stayed unmatched. Germline V gene data show CDR1 as SGHVS and CDR2 as FNYEAQ. As DNA, the CDR3 is TGTGCCAGCAGTTCCGGGACAGGGGTAGGGCAGCCCCAGCATTTT. Protein: CASSSGTGVGQPQHF.

The genes are TRBV11-2 and TRBJ2-1; no definite D call. The CDR3 has 15 residues. In germline, CDR1 is SGHAT, CDR2 FQNNGV. V gave up 5 bases and J gave up 6 bases, with 17 bases separating them. The CDR3, as DNA: TGTGCCAGCAGCCACGTTCCCCACCCAGGCAATGAGCAGTTCTTC. This gives the protein CASSHVPHPGNEQFF.

The V and J genes are TRBV28 and TRBJ1-3; 10 bases map to TRBD1. The germline gives CDR1 MDHEN, CDR2 SYDVKM. The CDR3 extends over 17 amino acids. Unmatched junction bases numbered 8, after V lost 0 bases and J lost 6 bases. CDR3 region: CASSLWGRDRGSNTIYF. The DNA for the CDR3 is TGTGCCAGCAGTTTATGGGGGCGGGACAGGGGATCAAACACCATATATTTT.

V gene TRBV10-3 combines with J gene TRBJ1-4; a weak D match, TRBD1 (5 bases). This CDR3 spans 14 amino acids. With 6 bases removed from V and 6 bases from J, the gap between germline ends came to 14 bases. Germline values: CDR1 ENHRY, CDR2 SYGVKD. The CDR3: CAIRAGTKDEKLFF. The CDR3 DNA is TGTGCCATCAGAGCCGGGACGAAGGATGAAAAACTGTTTTTT.

The rearrangement uses TRBV5-4 and TRBJ1-1, with unresolved D. Germline CDR1 and CDR2: SGHNT and YYREEE (reference sequence). This CDR3 is 17 amino acids long. The V end was cut by 0 bases, the J end by 1 base, with 16 bases between. Here the CDR3 reads CASSLALVGTANTEAFF. CDR3 sequence (DNA): TGTGCCAGCAGCTTGGCGTTAGTGGGTACCGCGAACACTGAAGCTTTCTTT.

The V gene is TRBV12-3 or TRBV12-4, the J gene TRBJ2-1; TRBD1 matches 7 bases. This CDR3 contains 12 residues. The V gene end was trimmed by 6 bases and the J gene end by 10 bases; junction bases not matched to a gene: 6. CDR3 loop: CASRPSRGEQFF. In nucleotides, the CDR3 is TGTGCCAGCAGACCCTCCAGGGGGGAGCAGTTCTTC.

This chain links TRBV5-4 with TRBJ2-1; maybe TRBD1 (5 bases). The CDR3 has 13 amino acids. V was shortened by 5 bases and J by 10 bases, with 16 bases between the two germline ends. Germline-derived CDR1 and CDR2 are SGHNT and YYREEE (reference sequence). Here the CDR3 reads CASRSGYKEEQFF. CDR3 DNA sequence: TGTGCCAGCAGATCAGGGTACAAGGAGGAGCAGTTCTTC.

The chain's CDR3 is CATSESPGLAGGSSYNEQFF. The CDR3 region has the DNA TGTGCCACCAGTGAGTCTCCGGGACTAGCGGGGGGGAGCTCCTACAATGAGCAGTTCTTC. The chain joins TRBV24-1 to TRBJ2-1; 16 positions match TRBD2. Germline CDR1 reads KGHDR; CDR2 reads SFDVKD. The CDR3 is 20 amino acids. The V segment lost 4 bases and the J segment 0 bases; nucleotides outside the gene matches: 8.

The chain recombines TRBV4-2 with TRBJ1-1; D remains unclear. V was shortened by 1 base and J by 0 bases, with 15 bases between the two germline ends. This CDR3 spans 17 amino acids. In germline, CDR1 is LGHNA, CDR2 YNFKEQ. The CDR3 region has the DNA TGTGCCAGCAGCCAAGGACGGAAAACCCTCATGAACACTGAAGCTTTCTTT. Translating gives CASSQGRKTLMNTEAFF.

This rearrangement joins TRBV14 to TRBJ2-3, with 7 bases aligning to TRBD2. The germline CDR1 and CDR2 sequences are SGHDN and FVKESK. This CDR3 has 14 amino acids. After removal of 4 bases from V and 0 bases from J, the junction contained 1 base not matched to a gene. CDR3 amino acids: CASSRGGSTDTQYF. CDR3 DNA: TGTGCCAGCAGCCGCGGGGGAAGCACAGATACGCAGTATTTT.